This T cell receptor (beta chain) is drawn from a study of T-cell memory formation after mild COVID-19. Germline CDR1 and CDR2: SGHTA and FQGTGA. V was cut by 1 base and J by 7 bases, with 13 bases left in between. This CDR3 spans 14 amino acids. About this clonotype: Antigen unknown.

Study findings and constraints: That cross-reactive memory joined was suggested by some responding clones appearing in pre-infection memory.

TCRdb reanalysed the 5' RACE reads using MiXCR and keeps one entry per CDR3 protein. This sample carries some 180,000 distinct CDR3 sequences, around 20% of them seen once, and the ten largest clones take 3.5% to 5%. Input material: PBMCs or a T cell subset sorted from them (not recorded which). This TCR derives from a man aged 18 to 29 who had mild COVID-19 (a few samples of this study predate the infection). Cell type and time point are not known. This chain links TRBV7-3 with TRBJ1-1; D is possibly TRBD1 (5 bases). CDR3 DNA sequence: TGTGCCAGCAGCTTAAATCCGGGGGTTGGTGAAGCTTTCTTT. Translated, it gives CASSLNPGVGEAFF.